The 30 T cell receptor beta chains below all came from one sample that was sequenced in a study of T cell therapy after organ transplantation. Clones were read by immunoSEQ multiplex PCR, and TCRdb kept only the in-frame ones, dropping some. The table lists 20,000 to 25,000 clones, roughly 84% of them singletons. These receptors are not linked to any known antigen. Documented time point: 20-29 weeks after completion of therapy. The specimen comprised CD8+ T cells from blood, sampled after autologous CMV-specific T cell therapy. The receptors stem from a human patient who had received a solid organ transplant and had CMV disease. Some T cells may arise from the graft donor.

The V gene is TRBV18, the J gene TRBJ2-1; 11 nucleotides match TRBD1. This CDR3 has 15 residues. In germline, CDR1 is KGHSH, CDR2 LQKENI. Trimming cost V 2 bases and J 6 bases; bases outside gene matches: 3. The CDR3 protein is CASSPIGQGANEQFF. The CDR3 bases are TGTGCCAGCTCACCAATAGGACAGGGGGCCAATGAGCAGTTCTTC.

The V gene is TRBV29-1, the J gene TRBJ2-7; D unresolved. V lost 1 base and J lost 2, with 9 bases in between. There are 13 residues in the CDR3. Germline CDR1 and CDR2: SQVTM and ANQGSEA. The CDR3: CSVEGRNPYEQYF. CDR3 DNA sequence: TGCAGCGTTGAAGGACGGAACCCCTACGAGCAGTACTTC.

The genes are TRBV5-3 and TRBJ1-2; D not resolved. TRBV5-3 is treated as an ORF (open reading frame) with a function not yet certain. The CDR3 length is 15 residues. Trimming took 8 bases from V and 8 from J, leaving 25 bases between them. The DNA for the CDR3 is TGTGCCAGCAGCCAAGCCCTTTGCTCCTGGTGCGGCTACACCTTC. This gives the protein CASSQALCSWCGYTF.

J is TRBJ2-5 and V is TRBV4-2; 8 bases align to TRBD1. Gene TRBJ2-7 matches the end of the DNA better, so the J call may be wrong. Germline CDR1 and CDR2: LGHNA and YNFKEQ. The CDR3 consists of 17 residues. Here the CDR3 DNA reads TGTGCCAGCAGCCAAGATGCTGGGGACAGGTCTCCCTACGAGCAGTACTTC. Protein sequence: CASSQDAGDRSPYEQYF.

The chain combines TRBV7-2 with TRBJ2-7, with D hard to call. The CDR3 sequence is 13 residues long. V was trimmed by 5 bases and J by 6 bases, leaving 14 bases between them. Germline V gene sequence: CDR1 SGHTA, CDR2 FQGNSA. CDR3 sequence reads: CASSETRRGEQYF. As DNA, the CDR3 is TGTGCCAGCAGCGAAACCCGGCGAGGCGAGCAGTACTTC.

The gene calls are TRBV14 and TRBJ1-5; maybe TRBD1 (5 bases). This CDR3 comprises 17 residues. The V gene lost 0 bases and the J gene lost 1 base, with 13 bases spanning the gap. CDR1 and CDR2 (germline): SGHDN, FVKESK. The CDR3 DNA is TGTGCCAGCAGCCAAGAAGTAGGGGCGCCGAGCAATCAGCCCCAGCATTTT. This gives the protein CASSQEVGAPSNQPQHF.

The chain has TRBV7-8 and TRBJ1-2; D gene uncertain. Germline V gives CDR1 SGHVS, CDR2 FQNEAQ. V lost 4 bases to trimming and J lost 5 bases, with 5 bases between them. The CDR3 totals 11 residues. Here the CDR3 reads CASSSGYGYTF. The CDR3 bases are TGTGCCAGCAGCTCGGGTTATGGCTACACCTTC.

This chain joins TRBV29-1 and TRBJ2-1; unclear D gene. Trimming pared 0 bases from V and 5 bases from J, leaving 17 bases between. CDR1 is SQVTM and CDR2 is ANQGSEA in the germline V gene. The CDR3 runs 16 residues. The CDR3 DNA is TGCAGCGTTGAAGATCACGTTGGTCTAATGAACAATGAGCAGTTCTTC. The encoded protein is CSVEDHVGLMNNEQFF.

The chain carries TRBV7-8 and TRBJ2-3; D unclear. V was shortened by 2 bases and J by 3 bases, with 12 bases between the two germline ends. This CDR3 spans 15 amino acids. Germline V CDR1 and CDR2: SGHVS, FQNEAQ. CDR3 bases: TGTGCCAGCAGCTTAAGTCCGACATTTACAGATACGCAGTATTTT. This sequence encodes CASSLSPTFTDTQYF.

The DNA for the CDR3 is TGCGCCAGCAGCACTTCGGGACCGAGTGAAAAACTGTTTTTT. Translated, it gives CASSTSGPSEKLFF. V usage is TRBV5-1 and J usage is TRBJ1-4; TRBD1 might be the D (5 bases). CDR3 length equals 14 residues. Trimming stripped 4 bases from V and 7 bases from J, with 14 bases between. Germline CDR1 and CDR2: SGHRS and YFSETQ.

The chain joins TRBV4-2 to TRBJ2-7; TRBD2 agrees at 8 bases. The ends lost 0 bases at V and 3 bases at J; junction bases unmatched: 4. The CDR3 covers 15 residues. Germline CDR1 and CDR2: LGHNA and YNFKEQ. CDR3 loop: CASSQDPGGSYEQYF. CDR3 DNA sequence: TGTGCCAGCAGCCAAGATCCGGGGGGGAGCTACGAGCAGTACTTC.

The rearrangement uses TRBV13 and TRBJ1-2; D might be TRBD1 (5 bases). Germline assignment: CDR1 PRHDT and CDR2 FYEKMQ (reference sequence). V was shortened by 4 bases and J by 2 bases, with 11 bases between the two germline ends. The CDR3 runs 14 residues. CDR3 region: CASSSRQGNYGYTF. The CDR3 DNA is TGTGCCAGCAGCTCACGTCAGGGCAACTATGGCTACACCTTC.

V gene TRBV5-6 combines with J gene TRBJ2-1; possible D gene TRBD1, 5 bases. The CDR3 contains 15 residues. Germline CDR1 reads SGHDT; CDR2 reads YYEEEE. V dropped 0 bases and J dropped 7 bases, with 14 bases sitting between them. CDR3 sequence (DNA): TGTGCCAGCAGCTTGGAGCAGGGTCAACGGAATGAGCAGTTCTTC. Protein: CASSLEQGQRNEQFF.

The table lists this clone with a few counts. Other nucleotide sequences in the sample specify the same CDR3. V and J are TRBV4-3 and TRBJ2-3, with TRBD2 matching over 11 bases. Unmatched junction bases numbered 3, after V lost 4 bases and J lost 3 bases. Germline CDR1 is LGHNA and CDR2 is YSLEER. CDR3 length: 15 residues. CDR3 in amino acids: CASSLGTSGTDTQYF. In DNA form, the CDR3 reads TGCGCCAGCAGCCTCGGGACTAGCGGAACAGATACGCAGTATTTT.

The rearrangement joins TRBV9 to TRBJ1-4; 10 bases map to TRBD1. This CDR3 has 14 residues. Germline loops: CDR1 SGDLS, CDR2 YYNGEE. V was clipped by 4 bases and J by 7 bases; unmatched bases: 4. The CDR3 sequence is CASSTGQGGEKLFF. CDR3 DNA sequence: TGTGCCAGCAGCACAGGACAGGGGGGTGAAAAACTGTTTTTT.

The chain carries TRBV15 and TRBJ2-7; TRBD1 agrees at 10 bases. V shed 2 bases and J 0 bases; nucleotides not matched to a gene: 7. Germline CDR1 reads LNHNV; CDR2 reads YYDKDF (reference sequence). There are 17 residues in the CDR3. The CDR3 DNA reads TGTGCCACCAGCAGACCTTTTGGGGACAGGGGCTCCTACGAGCAGTACTTC. It yields the protein CATSRPFGDRGSYEQYF.

The chain joins TRBV27 to TRBJ2-7; no clear D. Deletions cut 4 bases from V and 5 bases from J, with 12 bases between. CDR1 is MNHEY and CDR2 is SMNVEV in the germline V gene (reference sequence). The CDR3 contains 13 residues. The CDR3 protein is CASSSNRRDEQYF. The CDR3 nucleotides read TGTGCCAGCAGTTCCAATCGACGGGACGAGCAGTACTTC.

The sample holds a few counts of this clone. The chain combines TRBV18 with TRBJ2-1; no definite D call. The V gene lost 3 bases and the J gene lost 5 bases, with 11 bases spanning the gap. The germline gives CDR1 KGHSH, CDR2 LQKENI. This CDR3 is built from 14 residues. In DNA form, the CDR3 reads TGTGCCAGCTCACCCCGGGCCAAAGACAATGAGCAGTTCTTC. Translated: CASSPRAKDNEQFF.

For the CDR3, the DNA is TGTGCCAGCAGCTTAGGTGGTTTGCAGTTCTTC. Translation gives CASSLGGLQFF. The chain employs TRBV5-4 and TRBJ2-1; D is uncertain. This CDR3 comprises 11 residues. Germline V gene lookup returns CDR1 SGHNT and CDR2 YYREEE (reference sequence). V was pared by 2 bases and J by 12 bases, with 9 bases between.

V is TRBV7-9 and J is TRBJ2-7; perhaps TRBD2 as D (6 bases). The germline V gene encodes CDR1 SEHNR and CDR2 FQNEAQ (reference sequence). The germline V and J ends were trimmed by 2 bases and 0 bases, with 11 bases remaining between them. CDR3 size: 15 residues. The CDR3 spells CASSLTGDASYEQYF. The CDR3 region has the DNA TGTGCCAGCAGCTTAACGGGAGACGCCTCCTACGAGCAGTACTTC.

Here the CDR3 reads CSVEEQSSYEQYF. In DNA form, the CDR3 reads TGCAGCGTTGAGGAACAAAGCTCCTACGAGCAGTACTTC. The rearrangement links TRBV29-1 to TRBJ2-7, with D hard to call. V lost 3 bases to trimming and J lost 0 bases, with 9 bases between them. CDR3 length equals 13 residues. CDR1 is SQVTM and CDR2 is ANQGSEA in the germline V gene.

This chain joins TRBV7-6 and TRBJ2-1, with TRBD2 matching over 14 bases. The length of the CDR3 is 16 residues. With 2 bases clipped from V and 10 bases from J, the junction kept 7 bases outside the gene matches. The germline V gene encodes CDR1 SGHVS and CDR2 FNYEAQ. The chain's CDR3 is CASSLYVGLAGVEQFF. The CDR3 DNA follows: TGTGCCAGCAGCTTATACGTGGGACTAGCGGGAGTAGAGCAGTTCTTC.

Here the CDR3 reads CASSPRGRFYGYTF. The DNA for the CDR3 is TGTGCCAGCAGTCCCCGCGGGCGGTTCTATGGCTACACCTTC. This rearrangement joins TRBV6-5 to TRBJ1-2; no definite D call. Deletions cut 5 bases from V and 4 bases from J, with 14 bases between. CDR1 and CDR2 from the germline V gene are MNHEY and SVGAGI. The CDR3 extends over 14 amino acids.

CDR3: CASSPGTSGEQFF. For the CDR3, the DNA is TGCGCCAGCAGCCCCGGGACTAGCGGTGAGCAGTTCTTC. The genes are TRBV4-3 and TRBJ2-1; 11 bases fit TRBD2. Germline V gives CDR1 LGHNA, CDR2 YSLEER. The ends lost 4 bases at V and 9 bases at J; junction bases unmatched: 2. The CDR3 is 13 residues long.

The chain uses TRBV27 and TRBJ2-7; 9 nucleotides line up with TRBD2. The CDR3 spans 15 residues. The V and J ends lost 2 bases and 4 bases, in that order; junction bases with no gene match: 6. Germline V gives CDR1 MNHEY, CDR2 SMNVEV (reference sequence). This chain's CDR3 is CASSLTGLASYEQYF. The CDR3 DNA is TGTGCCAGCAGTTTAACAGGACTAGCGTCGTACGAGCAGTACTTC.

The rearrangement joins TRBV7-9 to TRBJ2-2; D unresolved. V lost 8 bases to trimming and J lost 8 bases, with 12 bases between them. Germline values: CDR1 SEHNR, CDR2 FQNEAQ (reference sequence). This CDR3 region has 12 residues. The CDR3 loop reads CASPTVFGELFF. The CDR3 DNA follows: TGTGCCAGCCCTACGGTCTTTGGGGAGCTGTTTTTT.

The chain combines TRBV27 with TRBJ1-1; no definite D call. CDR3 length: 13 residues. Looked up from germline, CDR1 is MNHEY and CDR2 is SMNVEV (reference sequence). Trimming removed 3 bases from V and 5 bases from J, with 10 bases in between. CDR3 bases: TGTGCCAGCAGTTTGAGTGGGTTGACTGAAGCTTTCTTT. It encodes CASSLSGLTEAFF.

This clone was detected only a few times. The V call is TRBV6-1, the J call TRBJ2-1, with a weak D call TRBD1 (6 bases). Germline V gene lookup returns CDR1 MNHNS and CDR2 SASEGT. This CDR3 spans 15 amino acids. V dropped 1 base and J dropped 3 bases, with 10 bases sitting between them. The CDR3: CASSEDRVFYNEQFF. Written as DNA, the CDR3 is TGTGCCAGCAGTGAAGACAGGGTTTTCTACAATGAGCAGTTCTTC.

The chain has TRBV9 and TRBJ1-1; no reliable D call. Germline loops: CDR1 SGDLS, CDR2 YYNGEE. The CDR3 extends over 13 amino acids. Trimming removed 3 bases at V and 1 base at J, with 7 bases between. CDR3 sequence reads: CASSAGGNTEAFF. The DNA for the CDR3 is TGTGCCAGCAGCGCTGGAGGGAACACTGAAGCTTTCTTT. The full variable domain, in which reference TRBV9 and TRBJ1-1 provide the parts outside the CDR3, is DSGVTQTPKHLITATGQRVTLRCSPRSGDLSVYWYQQSLDQGLQFLIQYYNGEERAKGNILERFSAQQFPDLHSELNLSSLELGDSALYFCASSAGGNTEAFFGQGTRLTVV.

The rearrangement joins TRBV7-8 to TRBJ2-2, with 9 bases matching TRBD2. Unmatched junction bases numbered 12, after V lost 5 bases and J lost 5 bases. Germline V gene data show CDR1 as SGHVS and CDR2 as FQNEAQ. The CDR3 is 17 amino acids. The CDR3 nucleotides are TGTGCCAGCAGCGGAGCTGGCGGGGGGGCCTGGACCGGGGAGCTGTTTTTT. It yields the protein CASSGAGGGAWTGELFF.